This TCR beta chain came from a study of CD8 T cells in Susac syndrome. There are 15 residues in the CDR3. After removal of 4 bases from V and 3 bases from J, the junction contained 3 bases not matched to a gene. CDR1 KGHDR and CDR2 SFDVKD come from the germline V gene. An input of about 0.45 to 1 ug of RNA was subjected to reverse transcription using random hexamers. With immunoSEQ multiplex PCR, TCR beta CDR3 was amplified across 54 Vbeta and 13 Jbeta. TCRdb processed the immunoSEQ multiplex PCR reads anew with MiXCR; each CDR3 protein has one entry. This sample has 75,000 to 95,000 distinct CDR3 sequences; roughly 96% occur once, and the top ten carry 0.55% to 0.8%.

V is TRBV24-1 and J is TRBJ2-3; 10 nucleotides match TRBD1. The sample taken for sequencing was CD8+ T cells from PBMCs. This TCR derives from a human donor with Susac syndrome. The CDR3 coding sequence is TGTGCCACCAGTGACCGGGACAGGGGAACAGATACGCAGTATTTT. Protein product: CATSDRDRGTDTQYF.